This is a list of T cell receptor beta chains from one sample in a study of control samples from healthy donors and cancer patients. Libraries were prepared by immunoSEQ multiplex PCR; TCRdb keeps only in-frame clonotypes and omits some of them. This sample has 70,000 to 95,000 clones; roughly 86% occur once, and the top ten carry more than 15%. The sequenced sample consisted of blood. These receptors were collected from a man between 45 and 60 years old in good health. The CDR3 runs from the conserved cysteine through the conserved F or W. A D gene is named only where the DNA matches it firmly. The size field is filled for only some rows; it gives once, few, many or a size class.

J | size | V | D | CDR3 | DNA
TRBJ1-1 | . | TRBV3-1/TRBV3-2 | . | CASSQDLGWTEAFF | TGTGCCAGCAGCCAAGATTTAGGGTGGACTGAAGCTTTCTTT
TRBJ2-5 | . | TRBV2 | . | CASSLTGRETQYF | TGTGCCAGCAGTCTGACAGGGAGGGAGACCCAGTACTTC
TRBJ1-2 | . | TRBV9 | . | CASSGLEASYTF | TGTGCCAGCAGCGGTTTGGAGGCGAGCTACACCTTC
TRBJ1-2 | . | TRBV5-1 | TRBD1 | CASSTGQAGYGYTF | TGCGCCAGCAGCACCGGACAGGCGGGGTATGGCTACACCTTC
TRBJ1-4 | . | TRBV4-1 | . | CASSQLQGIAEKLFF | TGCGCCAGCAGCCAGTTACAGGGAATAGCGGAAAAACTGTTTTTT
TRBJ1-5 | . | TRBV6-2/TRBV6-3 | . | CASSYLGALSNQPQHF | TGTGCCAGCAGTTACCTAGGGGCCCTCAGCAATCAGCCCCAGCATTTT
TRBJ2-2 | . | TRBV4-1 | TRBD1 | CASSQQGVGELFF | TGCGCCAGCAGCCAACAGGGGGTCGGGGAGCTGTTTTTT
TRBJ2-1 | . | TRBV19 | TRBD2 | CASSIGTLAGGGYNEQFF | TGTGCCAGTAGTATTGGGACTTTAGCGGGAGGGGGGTACAATGAGCAGTTCTTC
TRBJ2-3 | . | TRBV11-2 | . | CASTLSATSTDTQYF | TGTGCCAGCACCCTTAGCGCCACGAGCACAGATACGCAGTATTTT
TRBJ1-2 | . | TRBV7-6 | TRBD1 | CASRDIRDRGLGYTF | TGTGCCAGCAGAGATATTAGGGACAGGGGATTGGGCTACACCTTC
TRBJ2-1 | . | TRBV15 | . | CATSRDYYNEQFF | TGTGCCACCAGCAGGGACTACTACAATGAGCAGTTCTTC
TRBJ2-2 | . | TRBV29-1 | TRBD2 | CSASGSKGTGELFF | TGCAGCGCTAGCGGGAGTAAGGGCACCGGGGAGCTGTTTTTT
TRBJ1-2 | . | TRBV24-1 | TRBD1 | CATSDWDREYGYTF | TGTGCCACCAGTGACTGGGACAGGGAGTATGGCTACACCTTC
TRBJ1-5 | . | TRBV19 | . | CASSRFRQEGQPQHF | TGTGCCAGTAGTAGGTTCCGACAGGAAGGGCAGCCCCAGCATTTT
TRBJ1-6 | . | TRBV30 | . | CAWSGTGRPSYNSPLHF | TGTGCCTGGAGTGGAACAGGCAGACCCTCCTATAATTCACCCCTCCACTTT
TRBJ1-6 | . | TRBV6-2/TRBV6-3 | . | CASGPGARGDSPLHF | TGTGCCAGCGGCCCCGGGGCCCGGGGTGATTCACCCCTCCACTTT
TRBJ2-2 | . | TRBV9 | TRBD1 | CASSAGQGWTGELFF | TGTGCCAGCAGCGCGGGACAGGGCTGGACCGGGGAGCTGTTTTTT
TRBJ2-5 | . | TRBV2 | TRBD2 | CASGGLAQETQYF | TGTGCCAGCGGGGGACTAGCACAAGAGACCCAGTACTTC
TRBJ1-5 | once | TRBV6-2/TRBV6-3 | . | CASSAIEQPQHF | TGTGCCAGCAGTGCGATAGAGCAGCCCCAGCATTTT
TRBJ2-2 | . | TRBV4-2 | . | CASSQGSPGGELFF | TGTGCCAGCAGCCAAGGAAGCCCGGGGGGGGAGCTGTTTTTT
TRBJ2-3 | . | TRBV10-3 | TRBD1 | CAIRQGASTDTQYF | TGTGCCATCAGACAGGGGGCGAGCACAGATACGCAGTATTTT
TRBJ2-1 | . | TRBV7-3 | TRBD2 | CASRPSGGLNNEQFF | TGTGCCAGCAGGCCTAGCGGGGGCCTCAACAATGAGCAGTTCTTC
TRBJ1-1 | . | TRBV28 | . | CASTTGDGNTEAFF | TGTGCCAGCACAACTGGGGACGGAAACACTGAAGCTTTCTTT
TRBJ2-3 | . | TRBV4-2 | . | CASSPGTITDTQYF | TGTGCCAGCAGCCCCGGGACAATCACAGATACGCAGTATTTT
TRBJ2-1 | . | TRBV4-3 | TRBD1 | CASSRGSDRDHEQFF | TGCGCCAGCAGCCGAGGTTCAGACAGGGACCATGAGCAGTTCTTC
TRBJ2-3 | . | TRBV5-4 | . | CASSLDYQAADTQYF | TGTGCCAGCAGCTTGGATTACCAGGCGGCAGATACGCAGTATTTT
TRBJ1-1 | . | TRBV10-2 | . | CASRQRGLMNTEAFF | TGCGCCAGCCGCCAGAGGGGTCTCATGAACACTGAAGCTTTCTTT
TRBJ2-1 | few | TRBV4-2 | . | CASSQDIEVYEQFF | TGTGCCAGCAGCCAAGATATAGAGGTCTATGAGCAGTTCTTC
TRBJ1-6 | . | TRBV5-5 | . | CASSPGTFNSPLHF | TGTGCCAGCAGCCCCGGGACGTTTAATTCACCCCTCCACTTT
TRBJ1-4 | . | TRBV15 | . | CATSRDLGVNEKLFF | TGTGCCACCAGCAGAGATCTAGGGGTGAATGAAAAACTGTTTTTT
TRBJ2-7 | . | TRBV30 | . | CAWSPRVADPTYEQYF | TGTGCCTGGAGCCCTCGGGTGGCGGACCCGACCTACGAGCAGTACTTC
TRBJ1-2 | . | TRBV28 | . | CASGLGGGDQYGYTF | TGTGCCAGCGGACTAGGGGGAGGGGATCAATATGGCTACACCTTC
TRBJ1-1 | . | TRBV7-2 | . | CASSPQGGGLTEAFF | TGTGCCAGCAGCCCTCAGGGTGGTGGATTGACTGAAGCTTTCTTT
TRBJ2-7 | . | TRBV11-2 | . | CASSLSPLMEQYF | TGTGCCAGCAGCTTAAGTCCTTTAATGGAGCAGTACTTC
TRBJ2-5 | . | TRBV5-1 | . | CASSLEASRAQYF | TGCGCCAGCAGCTTGGAGGCGTCAAGGGCCCAGTACTTC
TRBJ1-6 | . | TRBV3-1/TRBV3-2 | TRBD1 | CASSVTGGVQSPLHF | TGTGCCAGCAGCGTAACAGGGGGCGTCCAGTCACCCCTCCACTTT
TRBJ1-5 | . | TRBV19 | TRBD1 | CASSLDRGLKPQHF | TGTGCCAGTAGTCTCGACAGGGGGTTGAAGCCCCAGCATTTT
TRBJ1-3 | . | TRBV30 | . | CAWSNPVDSGNTIYF | TGTGCCTGGAGCAACCCGGTGGACTCTGGAAACACCATATATTTT
TRBJ1-2 | . | TRBV7-2 | . | CASSFRGRDYGYTF | TGTGCCAGCAGCTTTAGAGGCAGGGACTATGGCTACACCTTC
TRBJ1-3 | . | TRBV18 | . | CASSPWPEDHSGNTIYF | TGTGCCAGCTCACCATGGCCAGAGGACCATTCGGGAAACACCATATATTTT
TRBJ2-5 | . | TRBV19 | TRBD2 | CASSIEAGRGLAAYQETQYF | TGTGCCAGTAGTATAGAAGCGGGGAGAGGACTAGCGGCTTACCAAGAGACCCAGTACTTC
TRBJ2-3 | few | TRBV5-5 | . | CASSFGPRGADTQYF | TGTGCCAGCAGCTTCGGCCCTAGGGGGGCAGATACGCAGTATTTT
TRBJ2-7 | . | TRBV7-3 | . | CASRDPGTSYEQYF | TGTGCCAGCAGGGACCCCGGGACGTCCTACGAGCAGTACTTC
TRBJ1-5 | once | TRBV10-3 | . | CAISVARNQPQHF | TGTGCCATCAGTGTGGCACGGAATCAGCCCCAGCATTTT
TRBJ2-1 | . | TRBV5-1 | . | CASSLEGAGSKAQFF | TGCGCCAGCAGCTTGGAGGGGGCGGGGAGTAAGGCGCAGTTCTTC
TRBJ1-1 | . | TRBV10-2 | TRBD1 | CARRTGFNTEAFF | TGCGCCAGAAGGACAGGGTTTAACACTGAAGCTTTCTTT
TRBJ2-3 | . | TRBV5-4 | TRBD2 | CASSPTSGSTDTQYF | TGTGCCAGTTCTCCAACTAGCGGGAGCACAGATACGCAGTATTTT
TRBJ1-2 | . | TRBV5-1 | . | CASSSGTANYGYTF | TGCGCCAGCAGCTCGGGGACCGCTAACTATGGCTACACCTTC
TRBJ2-6 | few | TRBV19 | . | CASTMGSGVGANVLTF | TGTGCCAGTACCATGGGGTCAGGGGTAGGGGCCAACGTCCTGACTTTC
TRBJ1-3 | once | TRBV5-1 | . | CASSLALQGRGNTIYF | TGCGCCAGCAGCTTGGCCTTGCAGGGGCGAGGAAACACCATATATTTT
TRBJ2-1 | . | TRBV4-3 | TRBD2 | CASSQSLAGGYNEQFF | TGCGCCAGCAGCCAATCCTTAGCGGGGGGTTACAATGAGCAGTTCTTC
TRBJ2-1 | . | TRBV19 | TRBD1 | CAIQDRGGLNEQFF | TGTGCCATTCAAGACAGGGGAGGCCTAAATGAGCAGTTCTTC
TRBJ2-6 | . | TRBV6-5 | . | CASQGRLSGANVLTF | TGTGCCAGTCAAGGTAGGCTCTCTGGGGCCAACGTCCTGACTTTC
TRBJ2-5 | . | TRBV5-6 | . | CASSLLPETQYF | TGTGCCAGCAGCTTACTCCCAGAGACCCAGTACTTC
TRBJ2-2 | once | TRBV5-4 | TRBD2 | CASSSGLAGGANTGELFF | TGTGCCAGCAGCTCGGGACTAGCGGGGGGGGCTAACACCGGGGAGCTGTTTTTT
TRBJ2-3 | . | TRBV9 | . | CASSPGTTSTDTQYF | TGTGCCAGCAGCCCCGGGACAACTAGCACAGATACGCAGTATTTT
TRBJ1-2 | . | TRBV6-1 | . | CASSERGGASYGYTF | TGTGCCAGCAGTGAACGGGGGGGCGCGAGCTATGGCTACACCTTC
TRBJ1-1 | . | TRBV28 | . | CASSPSTGIGTEAFF | TGTGCCAGCAGTCCCTCCACAGGGATAGGCACTGAAGCTTTCTTT
TRBJ2-1 | . | TRBV24-1 | TRBD2 | CATSDLTGGSYNEQFF | TGTGCCACCAGTGATTTGACGGGGGGTTCCTACAATGAGCAGTTCTTC
TRBJ2-1 | . | TRBV7-9 | TRBD2 | CASSFLAGAYNEQFF | TGTGCCAGCAGCTTCCTAGCGGGAGCCTACAATGAGCAGTTCTTC